Listed here are 31 T cell receptor beta chains from one sample, sequenced in a study of blood T cells in healthy people across ages. Alongside a J-beta primer mix, a sample-barcoded 5' primer served in a second PCR lasting about 6 to 12 cycles. TCRdb ran MiXCR on the 5' RACE reads and lists one entry per CDR3 protein. The sample lists roughly 1,500,000 distinct CDR3 sequences; roughly 45% were seen once. Sequenced material: blood. These receptors were obtained from a young woman in good health.

The chain is built from TRBV28 and TRBJ1-1, with D hard to call. Germline CDR1 and CDR2: MDHEN and SYDVKM. The V and J ends lost 2 bases and 5 bases respectively, with 15 bases between them. CDR3 length equals 15 residues. CDR3 protein: CASSLILTTGTEAFF. The CDR3 DNA follows: TGTGCCAGCAGTTTAATCTTGACAACGGGTACTGAAGCTTTCTTT.

This clonotype was picked up a small number of times. This sequence joins TRBV7-9 and TRBJ1-1, with no clear D. The CDR3 is 11 residues long. Trimming removed 8 bases at V and 3 bases at J, with 7 bases between. Germline V gene data show CDR1 as SEHNR and CDR2 as FQNEAQ (reference sequence). The CDR3 is CASLRDTEAFF. CDR3 nucleotides: TGTGCCAGCCTCCGGGACACTGAAGCTTTCTTT.

This clonotype has a handful of counts. The rearrangement uses TRBV3-1 and TRBJ2-4, with TRBD2 as a possible D gene (5 bases). This CDR3 is built from 13 residues. Trimming removed 1 base from V and 14 bases from J, with 15 bases in between. The germline V gene has CDR1 LGHDT and CDR2 YNNKEL (reference sequence). The CDR3 bases are TGTGCCAGCAGCCAAGGTTCCCGGGGTTTTGAGTACTTC. Amino acids: CASSQGSRGFEYF.

The rearrangement links TRBV3-1 to TRBJ1-5, with D hard to call. Germline loops: CDR1 LGHDT, CDR2 YNNKEL (reference sequence). The CDR3 is 14 residues long. Trimming took 3 bases from V and 0 from J, leaving 6 bases between them. CDR3 sequence: CASSQGGSNQPQHF. CDR3 coding DNA: TGTGCCAGCAGCCAGGGTGGTAGCAATCAGCCCCAGCATTTT.

This clonotype was picked up a small number of times. The chain carries TRBV5-1 and TRBJ2-1, with D perhaps assigned TRBD1 or TRBD2 (5 bases each). V was shortened by 4 bases and J by 6 bases, with 11 bases between the two germline ends. This CDR3 is 13 amino acids long. Germline V lookup: CDR1 SGHRS, CDR2 YFSETQ. CDR3 residues: CASSPLGVNEQFF. The CDR3 DNA is TGCGCCAGCAGCCCCCTGGGGGTCAATGAGCAGTTCTTC. Complete variable domain (other parts from reference TRBV5-1 and TRBJ2-1): KAGVTQTPRYLIKTRGQQVTLSCSPISGHRSVSWYQQTPGQGLQFLFEYFSETQRNKGNFPGRFSGRQFSNSRSEMNVSTLELGDSALYLCASSPLGVNEQFFGPGTRLTVL.

This rearrangement joins TRBV5-1 to TRBJ2-7; D possibly uses TRBD1 or TRBD2 (6 bases each). In germline, CDR1 is SGHRS, CDR2 YFSETQ. This CDR3 is 11 amino acids long. The V and J ends lost 4 bases and 7 bases respectively, with 9 bases between them. The DNA of the CDR3 is TGCGCCAGCAGCGCGGGGACAGAGCAGTACTTC. Translated: CASSAGTEQYF.

The V call is TRBV6-1, the J call TRBJ2-1; 8 nucleotides align to TRBD2. The CDR3 is 16 amino acids. The V and J ends lost 3 bases and 4 bases, in that order; junction bases with no gene match: 8. CDR1 is MNHNS, CDR2 SASEGT, per germline. The CDR3, as DNA: TGTGCCAGCAGTGACGGGCAACGGGGGGGTTACAATGAGCAGTTCTTC. This gives the protein CASSDGQRGGYNEQFF.

This chain links TRBV12-3 or TRBV12-4 with TRBJ2-7, with D possibly TRBD2 on 5 matching bases. This CDR3 has 15 amino acids. V lost 5 bases and J 5 bases, leaving 19 bases between the germline ends. CDR3 bases: TGTGCCAGCAGTCCATCTAGCACTTCGATGGACGAGCAGTACTTC. Encoded protein: CASSPSSTSMDEQYF.

V is TRBV3-1 and J is TRBJ2-3; possible D gene TRBD2, 6 bases. Trimming shortened V by 6 bases and J by 3 bases, and 10 bases separated the two germline ends. CDR3 length: 13 residues. Per the germline V gene, CDR1 is LGHDT and CDR2 is YNNKEL (reference sequence). For the CDR3, the DNA is TGTGCCAGCAGGAAACGGGGGACAGATACGCAGTATTTT. Protein product: CASRKRGTDTQYF.

In this sample, this clonotype turned up a few times. The V and J genes are TRBV2 and TRBJ2-1; 8 bases are a match to TRBD1. This CDR3 contains 19 residues. J lost 10 bases, V lost 5 bases, and 25 bases had no gene match. The germline V gene has CDR1 SNHLY and CDR2 FYNNEI. CDR3 coding DNA: TGTGCCAGCAGTCGTCGGCTCGACAGGGGCCGTACCAGTCCTGTGGAGCAGTTCTTC. Its protein is CASSRRLDRGRTSPVEQFF.

This clonotype was seen a single time. The rearrangement joins TRBV10-2 to TRBJ1-2; D remains ambiguous. V was cut by 7 bases and J by 3 bases, with 9 bases left in between. This CDR3 has 12 residues. Germline V gene data show CDR1 as WSHSY and CDR2 as SAAADI. CDR3 DNA: TGCGCCAGCACGAACGGGGACTATGGCTACACCTTC. Its protein is CASTNGDYGYTF.

The V and J genes are TRBV29-1 and TRBJ1-1; no definite D call. The germline V and J ends were trimmed by 1 base and 0 bases, with 9 bases remaining between them. Per germline, CDR1 SQVTM and CDR2 ANQGSEA. The CDR3 totals 14 residues. The CDR3 DNA follows: TGCAGCGTTGAAGGACGACGGATGAACACTGAAGCTTTCTTT. This encodes CSVEGRRMNTEAFF.

This clonotype was seen repeatedly, ten times or more. This chain joins TRBV7-2 and TRBJ2-1, with a tentative D call TRBD1 (5 bases). Germline CDR1 SGHTA, CDR2 FQGNSA. The length of the CDR3 is 16 residues. V shed 2 bases and J shed 7 bases, with 18 bases lying between them. Written as DNA, the CDR3 is TGTGCCAGCAGCTTACTCAGGGCTAGTGTTGGGAATGAGCAGTTCTTC. Its protein product is CASSLLRASVGNEQFF.

The chain employs TRBV18 and TRBJ2-5; D uncertain. The DNA matches TRBJ2-7 better at its end, which makes the J call doubtful. The CDR3 covers 13 residues. Germline CDR1 KGHSH, CDR2 LQKENI. This CDR3 is CASSPRLKYEQYF. The CDR3 DNA reads TGTGCCAGCTCTCCCCGCCTTAAATACGAGCAGTACTTC.

The rearrangement uses TRBV27 and TRBJ2-1; 9 bases line up with TRBD1. Matching the DNA end better, TRBJ2-7 makes the J call doubtful. CDR3 length: 15 residues. Germline V gene sequence: CDR1 MNHEY, CDR2 SMNVEV (reference sequence). CDR3 sequence: CASSSPGTGNNEQYF. DNA of the CDR3: TGTGCCAGCAGTTCCCCCGGGACAGGGAACAATGAGCAGTACTTC.

CDR3 sequence reads: CASEGEQGGNEQFF. The DNA for the CDR3 is TGTGCCAGCGAAGGCGAGCAGGGGGGCAATGAGCAGTTCTTC. The rearrangement joins TRBV3-1 to TRBJ2-1; TRBD1 might be the D (7 bases). V was pared by 8 bases and J by 6 bases, with 17 bases between. The CDR3 extends over 14 amino acids. Germline loops: CDR1 LGHDT, CDR2 YNNKEL (reference sequence).

The V call is TRBV7-8, the J call TRBJ2-7; D is ambiguous. The CDR3 totals 12 residues. Trimming pared 4 bases from V and 5 bases from J, leaving 9 bases between. Germline-derived CDR1 and CDR2 are SGHVS and FQNEAQ. The CDR3 region is CASSSLDDEQYF. DNA for the CDR3: TGTGCCAGCAGCTCCCTAGACGACGAGCAGTACTTC.

The rearrangement joins TRBV3-1 to TRBJ1-1, with D hard to call. V was trimmed by 1 base and J by 4 bases, leaving 7 bases between them. The CDR3 runs to 13 residues. Germline V gives CDR1 LGHDT, CDR2 YNNKEL (reference sequence). The CDR3 nucleotides are TGTGCCAGCAGCCAAGGGGAGGTCACTGAAGCTTTCTTT. Protein product: CASSQGEVTEAFF.

This clonotype has just a few counts. The CDR3 DNA reads TGCAGCGTTGTATCCCTTTCTAGCACAGATACGCAGTATTTT. Amino acids: CSVVSLSSTDTQYF. The chain joins TRBV29-1 to TRBJ2-3; D remains ambiguous. This CDR3 region has 14 residues. The V gene lost 4 bases and the J gene lost 0 bases, with 11 bases spanning the gap. CDR1 and CDR2 (germline): SQVTM, ANQGSEA.

The rearrangement uses TRBV27 and TRBJ2-2, with TRBD2 identical over 8 bases. The CDR3 spans 15 residues. CDR1 is MNHEY, CDR2 SMNVEV, per germline (reference sequence). The V gene end was trimmed by 0 bases and the J gene end by 6 bases; junction bases not matched to a gene: 3. Written as DNA, the CDR3 is TGTGCCAGCAGTTTATCCGGGAGGGGGGCCGGGGAGCTGTTTTTT. This gives the protein CASSLSGRGAGELFF.

This clonotype appeared a few times. The gene calls are TRBV2 and TRBJ2-5; 7 nucleotides agree with TRBD2. CDR3 length equals 15 residues. With 4 bases clipped from V and 11 bases from J, the junction kept 16 bases outside the gene matches. The germline V gene has CDR1 SNHLY and CDR2 FYNNEI. The CDR3 DNA follows: TGTGCCAGCAGTGTGGGCGCGCGGGAGCTGGATGAGCAGTACTTC. It specifies CASSVGARELDEQYF.

In its sample, this clonotype was seen many times. CDR3 amino acids: CASSPGRGYGYTF. CDR3 nucleotide sequence: TGTGCCAGCAGTCCCGGGAGGGGCTATGGCTACACCTTC. J is TRBJ1-2 and V is TRBV12-3 or TRBV12-4; D might be TRBD1 (5 bases). V was trimmed by 5 bases and J by 4 bases, leaving 11 bases between them. The CDR3 has 13 residues.

Regarding this clonotype: A much larger clone differs by one base, so this may be a read error. This chain uses TRBV20-1 with TRBJ2-7; 7 nucleotides match TRBD2. CDR1 DFQATT and CDR2 SNEGSKA come from the germline V gene (reference sequence). Unmatched junction bases numbered 8, after V lost 5 bases and J lost 7 bases. The CDR3 length is 12 residues. The CDR3 loop is CSAGGEGREQYF. CDR3 sequence (DNA): TGCAGTGCTGGGGGGGAGGGGAGGGAGCAGTACTTC.

This clonotype came up a few times. The chain joins TRBV29-1 to TRBJ1-1, with 7 bases identical to TRBD1. V lost 6 bases, J lost 3 bases, and 10 bases stayed unmatched. Per the germline V gene, CDR1 is SQVTM and CDR2 is ANQGSEA. There are 14 residues in the CDR3. CDR3 amino acids: CSVTRGGMDTEAFF. DNA for the CDR3: TGCAGCGTCACCCGAGGGGGCATGGACACTGAAGCTTTCTTT.

Of note for this clonotype: The junction departs from germline at one end; a sequencing error may be responsible. The chain employs TRBV29-1 and TRBJ2-3; TRBD1 might be the D (5 bases). The CDR3 is 12 amino acids. The germline CDR1 and CDR2 sequences are SQVTM and ANQGSEA. The CDR3 nucleotides are TGCAGCTACCGGCCCAGCACAGGTACGCAGTATTTT. It encodes CSYRPSTGTQYF.

J is TRBJ2-7 and V is TRBV7-9; D could derive from TRBD1 or TRBD2 (5 bases each). This CDR3 is built from 13 residues. Germline V lookup: CDR1 SEHNR, CDR2 FQNEAQ (reference sequence). Between the trimmed V and J ends, which lost 4 bases and 6 bases, there was a span of 13 bases. The CDR3 protein is CASSSRSGGEQYF. In nucleotides, the CDR3 is TGTGCCAGCAGCTCCCGGAGTGGGGGCGAGCAGTACTTC.

The chain recombines TRBV29-1 with TRBJ2-5, with 10 bases identical to TRBD2. With V trimmed by 6 bases and J by 4 bases, 5 bases remained unmatched. CDR1 SQVTM and CDR2 ANQGSEA come from the germline V gene. The CDR3 runs to 13 residues. CDR3 nucleotides: TGCAGCGTCCGAGCGGGAGGGATAGAGACCCAGTACTTC. The encoded protein is CSVRAGGIETQYF.

This clonotype was detected only a few times. The chain uses TRBV10-3 and TRBJ2-3, with TRBD2 matching over 9 bases. The CDR3 contains 15 residues. J lost 2 bases, V lost 6 bases, and 6 bases had no gene match. CDR1 and CDR2 (germline): ENHRY, SYGVKD. CDR3 sequence: CAISPLAGFTDTQYF. The CDR3, as DNA: TGTGCCATCAGCCCACTAGCGGGCTTCACAGATACGCAGTATTTT.

This clonotype was detected once. The chain is built from TRBV12-3 or TRBV12-4 and TRBJ2-2; TRBD1 aligns across 9 bases. This CDR3 spans 15 amino acids. The junction had 8 bases not matched to a gene; V was cut back by 5 bases and J by 7 bases. The CDR3 spells CASSRTGARLGELFF. The CDR3 DNA reads as TGTGCCAGCAGTCGGACAGGGGCGAGACTCGGGGAGCTGTTTTTT.

This sequence joins TRBV5-1 and TRBJ2-5, with D possibly TRBD1 on 6 matching bases. CDR3 size: 18 residues. V was pared by 3 bases and J by 11 bases, with 32 bases between. CDR1 and CDR2 (germline): SGHRS, YFSETQ. CDR3 loop: CASSSADSLAYPAVEQYF. The CDR3 DNA reads TGCGCCAGCAGCTCGGCGGACAGTTTGGCCTACCCCGCGGTAGAGCAGTACTTC.

This clonotype was seen only a few times. The V call is TRBV7-3, the J call TRBJ2-3, with 7 bases that match TRBD2. Germline CDR1 SGHTA, CDR2 FQGTGA. This CDR3 region has 16 residues. The V and J ends lost 4 bases and 0 bases, in that order; junction bases with no gene match: 7. For the CDR3, the DNA is TGTGCCAGCAGCTCCCCCGCCGGGGGGAGCACAGATACGCAGTATTTT. As protein: CASSSPAGGSTDTQYF.